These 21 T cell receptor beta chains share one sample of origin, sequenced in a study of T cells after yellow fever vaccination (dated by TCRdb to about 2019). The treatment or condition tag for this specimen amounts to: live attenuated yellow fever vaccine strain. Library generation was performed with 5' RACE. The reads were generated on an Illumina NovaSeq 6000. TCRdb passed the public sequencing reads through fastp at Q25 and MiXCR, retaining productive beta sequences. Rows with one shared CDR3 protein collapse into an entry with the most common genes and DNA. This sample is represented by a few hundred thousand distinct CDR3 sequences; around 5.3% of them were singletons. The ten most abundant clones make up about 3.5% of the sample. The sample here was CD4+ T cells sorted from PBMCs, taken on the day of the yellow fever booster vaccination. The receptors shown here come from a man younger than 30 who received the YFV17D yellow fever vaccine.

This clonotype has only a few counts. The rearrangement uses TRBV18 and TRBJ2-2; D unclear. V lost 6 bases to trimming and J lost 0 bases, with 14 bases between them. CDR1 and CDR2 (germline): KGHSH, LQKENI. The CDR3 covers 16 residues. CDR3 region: CASSPELISNTGELFF. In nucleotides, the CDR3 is TGTGCCAGCTCTCCAGAGCTTATATCGAACACCGGGGAGCTGTTTTTT.

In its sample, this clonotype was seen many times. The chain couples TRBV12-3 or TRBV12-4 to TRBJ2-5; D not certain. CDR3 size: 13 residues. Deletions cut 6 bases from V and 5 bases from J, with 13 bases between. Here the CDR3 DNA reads TGTGCCAGCAGCCCCAGATTAGGGGAGACCCAGTACTTC. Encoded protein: CASSPRLGETQYF.

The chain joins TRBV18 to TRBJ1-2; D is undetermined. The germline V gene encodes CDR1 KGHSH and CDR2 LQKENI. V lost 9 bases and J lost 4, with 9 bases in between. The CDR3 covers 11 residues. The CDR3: CASLEAYGYTF. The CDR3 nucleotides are TGTGCCAGTTTGGAGGCCTATGGCTACACCTTC.

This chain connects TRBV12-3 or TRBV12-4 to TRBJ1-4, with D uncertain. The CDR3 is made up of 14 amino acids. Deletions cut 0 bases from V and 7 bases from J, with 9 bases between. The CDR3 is CASSLAPGGEKLFF. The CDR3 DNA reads TGTGCCAGCAGTTTAGCCCCAGGAGGTGAAAAACTGTTTTTT.

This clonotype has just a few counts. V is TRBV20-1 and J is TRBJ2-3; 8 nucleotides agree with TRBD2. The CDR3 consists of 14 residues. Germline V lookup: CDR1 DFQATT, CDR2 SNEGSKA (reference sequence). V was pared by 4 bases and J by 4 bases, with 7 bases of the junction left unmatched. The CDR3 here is CSATGLASPDTQYF. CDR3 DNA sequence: TGCAGTGCTACCGGACTAGCTTCCCCAGATACGCAGTATTTT.

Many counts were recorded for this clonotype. CDR3: CASSPWGSGGLTDTQYF. The CDR3 DNA sequence: TGTGCCAGCAGCCCCTGGGGTAGCGGGGGGCTTACAGATACGCAGTATTTT. This sequence joins TRBV9 and TRBJ2-3, with TRBD2 identical over 10 bases. This CDR3 contains 17 residues. Germline CDR1 reads SGDLS; CDR2 reads YYNGEE. Germline trimming cut 4 bases from V and 3 bases from J; bases unmatched to any gene: 11.

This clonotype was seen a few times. CDR3 DNA: TGTGCCAGCAGCCCGTGGACAGGCCCAGCCAAAAACATTCAGTACTTC. Amino acid sequence: CASSPWTGPAKNIQYF. V gene TRBV27 combines with J gene TRBJ2-4; 7 nucleotides align to TRBD1. CDR1 and CDR2 from the germline V gene are MNHEY and SMNVEV (reference sequence). The length of the CDR3 is 16 residues. The V segment lost 6 bases and the J segment 0 bases; nucleotides outside the gene matches: 8.

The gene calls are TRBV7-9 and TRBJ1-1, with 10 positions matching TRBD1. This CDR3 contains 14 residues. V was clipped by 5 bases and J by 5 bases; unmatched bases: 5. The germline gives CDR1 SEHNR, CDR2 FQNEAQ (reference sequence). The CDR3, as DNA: TGTGCCAGCAGCCCGACAGGGGGCAGTACTGAAGCTTTCTTT. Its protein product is CASSPTGGSTEAFF.

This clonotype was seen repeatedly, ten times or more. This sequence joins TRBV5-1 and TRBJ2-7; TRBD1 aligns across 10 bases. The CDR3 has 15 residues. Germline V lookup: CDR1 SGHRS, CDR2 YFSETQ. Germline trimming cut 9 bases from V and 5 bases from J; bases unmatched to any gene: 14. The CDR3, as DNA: TGCGCCAACCGCCCCCCGAGACAGGGGGCCGACGAGCAGTACTTC. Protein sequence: CANRPPRQGADEQYF.

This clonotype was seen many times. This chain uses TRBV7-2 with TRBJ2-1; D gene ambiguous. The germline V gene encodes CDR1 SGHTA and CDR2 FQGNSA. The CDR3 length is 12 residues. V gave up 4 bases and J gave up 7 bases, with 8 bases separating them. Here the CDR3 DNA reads TGTGCCAGCAGCTCTTACAATAATGAGCAGTTCTTC. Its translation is CASSSYNNEQFF.

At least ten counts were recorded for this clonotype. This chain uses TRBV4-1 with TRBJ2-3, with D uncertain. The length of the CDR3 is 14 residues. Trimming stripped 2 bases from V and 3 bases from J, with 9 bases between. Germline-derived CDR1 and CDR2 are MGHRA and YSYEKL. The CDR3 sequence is CASSQLVNTDTQYF. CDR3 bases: TGCGCCAGCAGCCAATTGGTAAATACAGATACGCAGTATTTT.

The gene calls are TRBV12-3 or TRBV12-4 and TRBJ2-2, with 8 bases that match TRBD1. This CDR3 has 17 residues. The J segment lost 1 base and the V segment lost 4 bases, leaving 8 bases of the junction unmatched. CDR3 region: CASSYPGGVGNTGELFF. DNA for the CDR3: TGTGCCAGCAGTTACCCAGGGGGCGTTGGGAACACCGGGGAGCTGTTTTTT.

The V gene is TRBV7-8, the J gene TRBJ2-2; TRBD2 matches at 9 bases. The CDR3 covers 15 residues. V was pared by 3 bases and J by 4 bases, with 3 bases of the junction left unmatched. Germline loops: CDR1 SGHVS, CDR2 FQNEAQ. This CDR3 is CASSLRGGITGELFF. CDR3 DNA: TGTGCCAGCAGCTTGCGGGGGGGAATCACCGGGGAGCTGTTTTTT.

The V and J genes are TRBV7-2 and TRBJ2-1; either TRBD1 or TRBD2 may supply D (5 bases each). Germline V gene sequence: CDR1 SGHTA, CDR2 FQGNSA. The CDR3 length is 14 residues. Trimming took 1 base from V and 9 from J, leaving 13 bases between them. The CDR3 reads CASSLDPGSGEQFF. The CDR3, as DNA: TGTGCCAGCAGCTTAGATCCAGGGAGCGGTGAGCAGTTCTTC.

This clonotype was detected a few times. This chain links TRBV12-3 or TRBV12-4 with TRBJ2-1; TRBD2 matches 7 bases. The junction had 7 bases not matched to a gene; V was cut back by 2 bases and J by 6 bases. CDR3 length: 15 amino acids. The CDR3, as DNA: TGTGCCAGCAGTTTAATGGGGACTACCCTCAATGAGCAGTTCTTC. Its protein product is CASSLMGTTLNEQFF.

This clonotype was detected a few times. CDR3 coding DNA: TGTGCCATCAGTGAGTTTGGGACAAGGACAGTCAATGAGCAGTTCTTC. This encodes CAISEFGTRTVNEQFF. V gene TRBV10-3 combines with J gene TRBJ2-1, with D possibly matching TRBD1 (6 bases). The CDR3 has 16 amino acids. V lost 1 base, J lost 6 bases, and 16 bases lay in between. In germline, CDR1 is ENHRY, CDR2 SYGVKD.

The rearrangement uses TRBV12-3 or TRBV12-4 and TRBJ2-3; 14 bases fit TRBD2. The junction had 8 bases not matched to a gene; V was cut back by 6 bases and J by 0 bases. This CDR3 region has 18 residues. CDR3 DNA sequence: TGTGCCAGCAGCCGAGGACTAGCGGGGGGCTTTAGCACAGATACGCAGTATTTT. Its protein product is CASSRGLAGGFSTDTQYF.

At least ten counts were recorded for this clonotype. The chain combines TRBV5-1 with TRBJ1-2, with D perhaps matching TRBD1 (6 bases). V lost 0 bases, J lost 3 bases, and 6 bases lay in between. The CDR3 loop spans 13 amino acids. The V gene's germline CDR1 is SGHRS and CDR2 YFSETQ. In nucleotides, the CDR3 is TGCGCCAGCAGCTTGGGACAGGACTATGGCTACACCTTC. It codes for CASSLGQDYGYTF. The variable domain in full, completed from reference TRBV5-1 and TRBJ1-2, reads KAGVTQTPRYLIKTRGQQVTLSCSPISGHRSVSWYQQTPGQGLQFLFEYFSETQRNKGNFPGRFSGRQFSNSRSEMNVSTLELGDSALYLCASSLGQDYGYTFGSGTRLTVV.

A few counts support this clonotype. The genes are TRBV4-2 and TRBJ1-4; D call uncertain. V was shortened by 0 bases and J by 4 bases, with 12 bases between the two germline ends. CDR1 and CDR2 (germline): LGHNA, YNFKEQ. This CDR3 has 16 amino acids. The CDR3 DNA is TGTGCCAGCAGCCAAGAGGCACGGACCAATAATGAAAAACTGTTTTTT. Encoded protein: CASSQEARTNNEKLFF.

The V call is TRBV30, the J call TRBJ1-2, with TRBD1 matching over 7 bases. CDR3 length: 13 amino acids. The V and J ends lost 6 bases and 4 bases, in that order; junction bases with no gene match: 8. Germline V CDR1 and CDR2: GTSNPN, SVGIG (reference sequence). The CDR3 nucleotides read TGTGCCTGTTTTAGCCGGGACAGCTATGGCTACACCTTC. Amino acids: CACFSRDSYGYTF.

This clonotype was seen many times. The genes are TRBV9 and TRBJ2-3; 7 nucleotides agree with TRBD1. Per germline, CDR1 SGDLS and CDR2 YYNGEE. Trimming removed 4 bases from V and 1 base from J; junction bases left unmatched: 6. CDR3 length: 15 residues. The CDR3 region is CASSLRQGGTDTQYF. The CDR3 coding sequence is TGTGCCAGCAGCCTCCGACAGGGCGGCACAGATACGCAGTATTTT.